A selection of T cell receptor beta chains follows, all from one sample in a study of regulatory and conventional T cells in RAG deficiency. The assay was immunoSEQ multiplex PCR, and TCRdb's table has in-frame clones only and misses some. The table has approximately 48,000 clones, 80% to 90% seen once; the top ten hold 0.51%. This sample was also put to use in a study of regulatory T cells.

Sequenced input: CD4+ effector T cells sorted from blood. Receptors originate from a human donor in good health. Each CDR3 is given with its conserved first and last residue. The D gene is left open where the match is weak. The size of a clone is reported for some rows only, either as once, few or many, or as a class for expanded clones.

len	d_gene	abundance	v_gene	j_gene	CDR3nt	CDR3aa
15	TRBD1	NA	TRBV5-6	TRBJ1-1	TGTGCCAGCAGCTTGTGGGGACAGGGGAACACTGAAGCTTTCTTT	CASSLWGQGNTEAFF
13	NA	NA	TRBV19	TRBJ1-5	TGTGCCAGTAGGGGAATAGGGGAAAAGCCCCAGCATTTT	CASRGIGEKPQHF
15	NA	NA	TRBV6-1	TRBJ2-3	TGTGCCAGCAGGAACCGCGCGGGGCACACAGATACGCAGTATTTT	CASRNRAGHTDTQYF
14	NA	few	TRBV7-9	TRBJ1-1	TGTGCCAGCAGCTTAGACGCAGGGAGCAATGAAGCTTTCTTT	CASSLDAGSNEAFF
13	NA	NA	TRBV5-6	TRBJ1-3	TGTGCCAGCAGCTTGAACAGGGGAAACACCATATATTTT	CASSLNRGNTIYF
14	TRBD1	NA	TRBV14	TRBJ2-1	TGTGCCAGCAGCCAAGATACAGGGGGCGATGAGCAGTTCTTC	CASSQDTGGDEQFF
14	NA	NA	TRBV28	TRBJ2-1	TGTGCCATCAGGGGGGGTCCCGTTCTCAATGAGCAGTTCTTC	CAIRGGPVLNEQFF
16	NA	NA	TRBV2	TRBJ2-3	TGTGCCAGCAGTGAAGCGCCGACAGGCGCGCGCTATACGCAGTATTTT	CASSEAPTGARYTQYF
16	NA	NA	TRBV18	TRBJ1-5	TGTGCCAGCTCACCACGACGAGGGGACGGCAATCAGCCCCAGCATTTT	CASSPRRGDGNQPQHF
12	NA	NA	TRBV2	TRBJ2-3	TGTGCCAGCGGGACGAACACAGATACGCAGTATTTT	CASGTNTDTQYF
13	NA	NA	TRBV12-5	TRBJ2-5	TGTGCTAGTGGTTTGGGTAGAGTAGAGACCCAGTACTTC	CASGLGRVETQYF
12	NA	few	TRBV14	TRBJ1-3	TGTGCCAGCAGCCAAAACGTTGGCACCATATATTTT	CASSQNVGTIYF
13	NA	NA	TRBV2	TRBJ1-1	TGTGCCAGCAGTAGGGAGAGGAACACTGAAGCTTTCTTT	CASSRERNTEAFF
13	NA	NA	TRBV9	TRBJ2-2	TGTGCCAGCAGCGTAGACGGAGGGTGGGAGCTGTTTTTT	CASSVDGGWELFF
16	TRBD2	NA	TRBV7-6	TRBJ2-1	TGTGCCAGCAGCCATACGTCTAGCGGGGGGGACAATGAGCAGTTCTTC	CASSHTSSGGDNEQFF
15	NA	NA	TRBV27	TRBJ1-2	TGTGCCGTGGGGCAGGGGCCGTTAGGGAACTATGGCTACACCTTC	CAVGQGPLGNYGYTF
17	NA	NA	TRBV18	TRBJ2-2	TGTGCCAGCTCACCTGAGTGGCGGATATCCAACACCGGGGAGCTGTTTTTT	CASSPEWRISNTGELFF
14	TRBD1	NA	TRBV6-5	TRBJ1-1	TGTGCCGGCAGTTACGACAGGGGCGTCGCTGAAGCTTTCTTT	CAGSYDRGVAEAFF